The clone carrying this T cell receptor beta chain turned up a few times. Its antigen is still unknown. This sample stems from a study of shared clonotypes between healthy human individuals. The CDR3 spans 13 residues. Germline CDR1 SGHVS, CDR2 FNYEAQ. V shed 3 bases and J shed 5 bases, with 8 bases lying between them. Only in-frame clones appear in the TCRdb table, and some are missing; sequencing was by immunoSEQ multiplex PCR. The data show around 990,000 clones, with roughly 77% seen just once and about 0.89% held by the top ten. The study drew its donors from healthy HIV-negative adults without recent acute infections or vaccinations. Study-wide findings and caveats: Naive subsets generally had larger estimated richness than memory subsets. All-four-donor shared clonotypes had higher generation probabilities than non-shared clonotypes did. Limited genetic and exposure-history diversity came from having few donors.

The sequence derives from a young man in good health. Some clones in this sample may be carry-over from other donors' samples. Material for sequencing was memory CD4+ T cells from PBMCs. The subset was: CD45RA-negative fraction. This sequence joins TRBV7-6 and TRBJ1-5; D remains unclear. The CDR3 loop reads CASSFTSDQPQHF. CDR3 nucleotides: TGTGCCAGCAGCTTTACGAGCGATCAGCCCCAGCATTTT.